The present T cell receptor (beta chain) was sequenced within a study of human T cells and chemical hapten exposure. Time point: patch test 2, 6 weeks after DPC sensitization. As for treatment: therapeutic diphenylcyclopropenone sensitization with weekly scalp DPC. Donors were 18 to 70-year-old alopecia patients suitable for DPC. This clonotype was observed many times. Its target is not known. General study results and limits: TCRs exceeding a frequency of 1 in 1000 stayed unchanged under DPC sensitization. In the PT1 data, expanded TCR counts showed a positive correlation with patch test score.

One entry per CDR3 protein, called by TCRdb with MiXCR from the RACE reads. The sample consists of around 360,000 distinct CDR3 sequences, over 6% of them appearing once. The germline CDR1 and CDR2 sequences are SEHNR and FQNEAQ (reference sequence). The CDR3 has 14 amino acids. V shed 7 bases and J shed 0 bases, with 12 bases lying between them. The rearrangement uses TRBV7-9 and TRBJ1-1; possible D gene TRBD1, 6 bases. The source of this sequence is a woman aged 18-29 years with alopecia areata. Some clones in this sample may be carry-over from other donors' samples. The sequencing used whole blood, collected in connection with sensitization to the hapten diphenylcyclopropenone (DPC). The CDR3 sequence is CASTPGVLNTEAFF. CDR3 coding DNA: TGTGCCAGCACCCCAGGGGTCCTGAACACTGAAGCTTTCTTT.